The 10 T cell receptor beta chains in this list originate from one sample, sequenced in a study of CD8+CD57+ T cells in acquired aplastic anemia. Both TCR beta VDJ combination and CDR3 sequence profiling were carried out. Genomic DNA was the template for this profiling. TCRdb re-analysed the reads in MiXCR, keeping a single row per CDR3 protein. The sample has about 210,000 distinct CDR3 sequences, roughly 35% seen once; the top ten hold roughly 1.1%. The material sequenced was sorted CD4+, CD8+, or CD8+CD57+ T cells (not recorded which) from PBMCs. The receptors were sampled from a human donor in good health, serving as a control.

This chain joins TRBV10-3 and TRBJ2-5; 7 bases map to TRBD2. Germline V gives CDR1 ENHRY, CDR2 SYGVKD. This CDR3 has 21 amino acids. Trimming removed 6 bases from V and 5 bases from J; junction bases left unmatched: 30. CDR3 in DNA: TGTGCCATCAGGGTTCGGGACTCTTGTCCCCCTCTCCAGCGGGGAGGGGAGACCCAGTACTTC. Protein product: CAIRVRDSCPPLQRGGETQYF.

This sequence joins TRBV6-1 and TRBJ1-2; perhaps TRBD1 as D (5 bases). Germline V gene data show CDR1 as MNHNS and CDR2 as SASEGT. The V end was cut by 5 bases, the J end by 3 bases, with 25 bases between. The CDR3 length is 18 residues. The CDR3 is CASSRGRTRPSIHYGYTF. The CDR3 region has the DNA TGTGCCAGCAGTCGAGGTAGGACAAGACCTTCAATCCACTATGGCTACACCTTC.

In DNA form, the CDR3 reads TGTGCCAGCAGTGAACATGGGGTAGGGACTGAAGCTTTCTTT. This gives the protein CASSEHGVGTEAFF. The V and J genes are TRBV25-1 and TRBJ1-1; D ambiguous. This CDR3 spans 14 amino acids. V shed 2 bases and J shed 5 bases, with 12 bases lying between them. Germline V gives CDR1 MGHDK, CDR2 SYGVNS.

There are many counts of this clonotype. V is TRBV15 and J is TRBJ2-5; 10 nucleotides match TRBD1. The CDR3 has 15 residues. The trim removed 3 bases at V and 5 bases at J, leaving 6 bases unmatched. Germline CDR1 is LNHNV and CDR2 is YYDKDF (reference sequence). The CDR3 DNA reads TGTGCCACCAGCAGTTTCGGACAGGGGGTTGAGACCCAGTACTTC. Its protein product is CATSSFGQGVETQYF.

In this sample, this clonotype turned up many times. CDR3 amino acids: CASSLTDRGLTYEQYF. CDR3 DNA: TGTGCCAGCAGTCTAACAGACAGGGGGCTTACCTACGAGCAGTACTTC. The V gene is TRBV11-2, the J gene TRBJ2-7, with TRBD1 identical over 10 bases. Germline V gene sequence: CDR1 SGHAT, CDR2 FQNNGV. This CDR3 contains 16 residues. Losses at the gene ends were 6 bases for V and 2 bases for J; bases not matched to a gene: 10.

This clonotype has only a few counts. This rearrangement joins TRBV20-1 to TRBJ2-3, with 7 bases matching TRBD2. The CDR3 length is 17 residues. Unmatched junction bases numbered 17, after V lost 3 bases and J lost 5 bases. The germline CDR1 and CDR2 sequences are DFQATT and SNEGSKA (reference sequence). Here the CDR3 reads CSARAPSGRRLGDTQYF. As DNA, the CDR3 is TGCAGTGCTAGGGCCCCTAGCGGACGCCGGTTGGGAGATACGCAGTATTTT.

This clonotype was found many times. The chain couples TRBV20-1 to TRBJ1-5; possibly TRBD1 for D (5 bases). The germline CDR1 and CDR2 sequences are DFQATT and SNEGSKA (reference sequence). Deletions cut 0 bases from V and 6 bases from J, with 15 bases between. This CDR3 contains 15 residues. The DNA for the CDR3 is TGCAGTGCTAGAGAGGCAGGGTTAGTAAGTCAGCCCCAGCATTTT. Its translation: CSAREAGLVSQPQHF.

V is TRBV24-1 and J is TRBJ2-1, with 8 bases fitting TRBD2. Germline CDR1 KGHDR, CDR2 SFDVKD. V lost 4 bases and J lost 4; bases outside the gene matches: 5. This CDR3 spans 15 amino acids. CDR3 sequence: CATSDPGLGYNEQFF. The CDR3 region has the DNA TGTGCCACCAGTGACCCGGGACTAGGTTACAATGAGCAGTTCTTC.

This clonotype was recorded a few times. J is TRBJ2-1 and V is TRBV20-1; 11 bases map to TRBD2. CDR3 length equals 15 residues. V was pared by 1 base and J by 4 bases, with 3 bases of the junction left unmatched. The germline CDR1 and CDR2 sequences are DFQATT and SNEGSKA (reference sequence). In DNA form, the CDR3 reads TGCAGTGCTAGAGTCCGACTAGCGGGGTACAATGAGCAGTTCTTC. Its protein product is CSARVRLAGYNEQFF.

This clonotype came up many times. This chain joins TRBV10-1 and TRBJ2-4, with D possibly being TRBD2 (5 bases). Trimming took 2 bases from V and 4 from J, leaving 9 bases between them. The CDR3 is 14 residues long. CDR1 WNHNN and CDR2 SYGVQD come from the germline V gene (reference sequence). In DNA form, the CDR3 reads TGCGCCAGCAGTGAGGGTGGGAGTAAAAACATTCAGTACTTC. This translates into CASSEGGSKNIQYF.